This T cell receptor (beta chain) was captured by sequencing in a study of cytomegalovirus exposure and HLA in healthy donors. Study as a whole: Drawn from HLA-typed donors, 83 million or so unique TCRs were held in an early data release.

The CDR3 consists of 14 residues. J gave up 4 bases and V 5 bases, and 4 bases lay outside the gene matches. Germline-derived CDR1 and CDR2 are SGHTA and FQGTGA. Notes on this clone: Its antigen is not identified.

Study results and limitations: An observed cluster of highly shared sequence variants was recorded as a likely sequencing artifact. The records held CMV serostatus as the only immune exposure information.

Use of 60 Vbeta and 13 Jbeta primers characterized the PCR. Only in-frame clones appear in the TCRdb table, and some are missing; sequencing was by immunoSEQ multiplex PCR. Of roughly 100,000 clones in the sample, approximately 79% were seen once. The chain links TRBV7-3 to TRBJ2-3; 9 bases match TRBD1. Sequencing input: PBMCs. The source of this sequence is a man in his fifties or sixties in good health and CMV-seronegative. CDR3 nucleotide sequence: TGTGCCAGCAGCGTGACAGGGGGAGCAGATACGCAGTATTTT. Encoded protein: CASSVTGGADTQYF.